Following are 15 T cell receptor beta chains from one sample sequenced in a study of blood T cell repertoires in COVID-19. Sequencing used immunoSEQ multiplex PCR; TCRdb keeps in-frame clones, though not all of them. Seen here are around 300,000 clones, more than 70% observed once, and the top ten hold less than 6%. The sequencing input was PBMCs or T cells enriched from blood (not recorded which). These receptors were obtained from a woman in her thirties who had recovered from COVID-19.

The V call is TRBV5-1, the J call TRBJ2-7, with 7 nucleotides matching TRBD1. V dropped 4 bases and J dropped 0; count of bases not matched to a gene: 7. Germline lookup yields CDR1 SGHRS and CDR2 YFSETQ. The CDR3 covers 15 residues. The CDR3 bases are TGCGCCAGCAGCGTTAACGGGGACAGCTCCTACGAGCAGTACTTC. Its translation: CASSVNGDSSYEQYF.

A remark on this clone: Other DNA sequences of this sample code for an identical CDR3. The chain recombines TRBV3-1 (or the pseudogene TRBV3-2) with TRBJ1-2, with 8 bases fitting TRBD1. This CDR3 is built from 13 residues. From germline, CDR1 is LGHDT and CDR2 YNNKEL (reference sequence). V was clipped by 4 bases and J by 5 bases; unmatched bases: 3. This CDR3 is CASSPRTGYGYTF. CDR3 nucleotides: TGTGCCAGCAGCCCGCGGACAGGGTATGGCTACACCTTC.

CDR3 amino acids: CSVEGRGGTDTQYF. The CDR3 DNA reads as TGCAGCGTTGAAGGCCGGGGGGGCACAGATACGCAGTATTTT. The V gene is TRBV29-1, the J gene TRBJ2-3; TRBD2 matches 7 bases. This CDR3 has 14 residues. V was clipped by 1 base and J by 1 base; unmatched bases: 2. CDR1 and CDR2 (germline): SQVTM, ANQGSEA.

This chain links TRBV5-4 with TRBJ2-2; TRBD1 is a possible D gene (6 bases). Germline lookup yields CDR1 SGHNT and CDR2 YYREEE (reference sequence). The V end lost 2 bases, the J end lost 4 bases, and 12 bases lay between the germline ends. This CDR3 has 15 residues. CDR3 DNA sequence: TGTGCCAGCAGCTTCCAAACCAGGGGCACCGGGGAGCTGTTTTTT. Translation: CASSFQTRGTGELFF.

This chain uses TRBV4-3 with TRBJ2-3; TRBD2 is a possible D gene (7 bases). V dropped 3 bases and J dropped 8 bases, with 27 bases sitting between them. There are 18 residues in the CDR3. Germline values: CDR1 LGHNA, CDR2 YSLEER. The CDR3 sequence: CASSQVSGGFERGFTQYF. The CDR3 nucleotides read TGCGCCAGCAGCCAGGTGTCGGGGGGCTTCGAAAGAGGGTTTACGCAGTATTTT.

This clone came up many times. This sequence joins TRBV5-4 and TRBJ2-1; tentative D call: TRBD2 (5 bases). V was trimmed by 0 bases and J by 6 bases, leaving 16 bases between them. This CDR3 has 16 amino acids. Germline V lookup: CDR1 SGHNT, CDR2 YYREEE (reference sequence). The CDR3 is CASSLGTDAERNEQFF. The CDR3 region has the DNA TGTGCCAGCAGCTTGGGGACTGACGCGGAGCGCAATGAGCAGTTCTTC.

The chain joins TRBV28 to TRBJ1-6; D is perhaps TRBD1 (5 bases). Germline V CDR1 and CDR2: MDHEN, SYDVKM. V was clipped by 7 bases and J by 7 bases, with 17 bases between them. This CDR3 comprises 15 residues. CDR3 DNA: TGTGCCAGCACCCCTCGGCGGGACGGGAATTCACCCCTCCACTTT. Translating it yields CASTPRRDGNSPLHF. The complete variable domain, with remaining parts taken from reference TRBV28 and TRBJ1-6, reads DVKVTQSSRYLVKRTGEKVFLECVQDMDHENMFWYRQDPGLGLRLIYFSYDVKMKEKGDIPEGYSVSREKKERFSLILESASTNQTSMYLCASTPRRDGNSPLHFGNGTRLTVT.

The gene calls are TRBV6-1 and TRBJ2-3; D unresolved. This CDR3 is built from 15 residues. V shed 2 bases and J shed 4 bases, with 13 bases lying between them. Germline V CDR1 and CDR2: MNHNS, SASEGT. For the CDR3, the DNA is TGTGCCAGCAGTGAAATCCAGCAGGAAGCAGATACGCAGTATTTT. Translating gives CASSEIQQEADTQYF.

V usage is TRBV7-9 and J usage is TRBJ2-7; perhaps TRBD1 as D (5 bases). The V end lost 4 bases, the J end lost 5 bases, and 18 bases lay between the germline ends. There are 15 residues in the CDR3. Germline V lookup: CDR1 SEHNR, CDR2 FQNEAQ (reference sequence). The CDR3 protein is CASSSTRGDYHEQYF. The CDR3 DNA sequence: TGTGCCAGCAGCTCCACAAGGGGCGATTACCACGAGCAGTACTTC.

This clone was recorded once. This rearrangement joins TRBV9 to TRBJ2-1; D might be TRBD2 (6 bases). The CDR3 consists of 16 residues. CDR1 is SGDLS and CDR2 is YYNGEE in the germline V gene. With 3 bases removed from V and 9 bases from J, the gap between germline ends came to 22 bases. The chain's CDR3 is CASSGGEGNPSGEQFF. CDR3 in DNA: TGTGCCAGCAGCGGGGGGGAAGGGAATCCGAGCGGTGAGCAGTTCTTC.

The chain couples TRBV5-1 to TRBJ2-1; 9 bases line up with TRBD1. The CDR3 totals 15 residues. Germline CDR1 is SGHRS and CDR2 is YFSETQ. With 3 bases clipped from V and 3 bases from J, the junction kept 4 bases outside the gene matches. The CDR3 DNA follows: TGCGCCAGCAGCTCGGACAGGGGTGACTACAATGAGCAGTTCTTC. It encodes CASSSDRGDYNEQFF.

The CDR3 region is CAVQTGGSSGNTIYF. CDR3 coding DNA: TGTGCCGTCCAGACAGGGGGAAGCTCTGGAAACACCATATATTTT. V gene TRBV6-1 combines with J gene TRBJ1-3; 9 nucleotides agree with TRBD1. In germline, CDR1 is MNHNS, CDR2 SASEGT. CDR3 length equals 15 residues. With V trimmed by 11 bases and J by 0 bases, 8 bases remained unmatched.

The rearrangement links TRBV7-2 to TRBJ1-6; D gene unclear. CDR1 SGHTA and CDR2 FQGNSA come from the germline V gene. The CDR3 has 12 residues. The ends were cut back, 5 bases at V and 13 bases at J, with 12 bases in the middle. CDR3 in DNA: TGTGCCAGCAGCCCCCTGAGCTGGCCCCTCCACTTT. Translating it yields CASSPLSWPLHF.

The chain uses TRBV19 and TRBJ2-1; D is undetermined. The CDR3 contains 13 residues. Germline V gives CDR1 LNHDA, CDR2 SQIVND (reference sequence). Trimming shortened V by 5 bases and J by 0 bases, and 5 bases separated the two germline ends. The DNA of the CDR3 is TGTGCCAGTAGTCCAAACTCCTACAATGAGCAGTTCTTC. It encodes CASSPNSYNEQFF. The full variable domain, with the rest looked up from reference TRBV19 and TRBJ2-1, is DGGITQSPKYLFRKEGQNVTLSCEQNLNHDAMYWYRQDPGQGLRLIYYSQIVNDFQKGDIAEGYSVSREKKESFPLTVTSAQKNPTAFYLCASSPNSYNEQFFGPGTRLTVL.

The DNA of the CDR3 is TGTGCCAGCAGCGCTAATCCGGCAGGGGGCTTTAACTATGGCTACACCTTC. This encodes CASSANPAGGFNYGYTF. V and J are TRBV11-2 and TRBJ1-2; 8 nucleotides line up with TRBD1. Germline V gives CDR1 SGHAT, CDR2 FQNNGV. The CDR3 is 17 amino acids. Unmatched junction bases numbered 12, after V lost 5 bases and J lost 1 base.